The rows below give T cell receptor beta chains drawn from one sample of a study of vaccination and CD4 T cells after COVID-19. No antigen has been assigned to these receptors. Each CDR3 protein is one row after TCRdb ran MiXCR on the PCR reads. The sample shows about 10,000 distinct CDR3 sequences, approximately 60% of them seen only once. Material for sequencing was CD4+ T cells from blood, cultured in vitro. The source is a human donor who had recovered from COVID-19. Both conserved end residues are part of each CDR3. Fields, in order: D gene, J gene, clone size, V gene, CDR3 DNA, CDR3 protein. D genes are given only for firm matches. Clone size is shown for a subset of rows, as once, few, many or a class of expanded clone.

- TRBJ1-1 - TRBV6-5 TGTGCCAGCAGTTCTCCCCGCTACTCGGACGGGGAAGTCTGGCCTGAAGCTTTCTTT CASSSPRYSDGEVWPEAFF
- TRBJ1-1 - TRBV7-9 TGTGCCAGCAGCTTATTCGCCGGGTTTGAAGCTTTCTTT CASSLFAGFEAFF
- TRBJ2-5 - TRBV7-2 TGTGCCAGCAGCACAACACGGGGGAGGGAGACCCAGTACTTC CASSTTRGRETQYF
- TRBJ1-6 - TRBV30 TGTGCCTGGAGTACAGGGAAAGGAGGGTCACCCCTCCACTTT CAWSTGKGGSPLHF
- TRBJ2-5 - TRBV7-3 TGTGCCAGCAGCTTAAGTAGGGACGAGACCCAGTACTTC CASSLSRDETQYF
- TRBJ2-1 once TRBV5-1 TGCGCCAGCAGCCAAGGGAGATACAATGAGCAGTTCTTC CASSQGRYNEQFF
- TRBJ2-7 - TRBV12-3/TRBV12-4 TGTGCCAGCAGTCAGACCCCGGGACTTACGCGGTACTTC CASSQTPGLTRYF
- TRBJ1-1 few TRBV21-1 TGTGCCAGTTTAACCTCCAGGGCCCCCACTGAAGCTTTCTTT CASLTSRAPTEAFF
- TRBJ1-5 few TRBV6-1 TGTGCCAGCAGGCTACCGAATCAGCCCCAGCATTTT CASRLPNQPQHF
TRBD2 TRBJ2-1 - TRBV11-3 TGTGCCAGCAGCTTAGATCGACTAGCGGGAGTTAAGAATGAGCAGTTCTTC CASSLDRLAGVKNEQFF
- TRBJ2-4 - TRBV20-1 TGCAGTGCTAGAGATCTGCGTTTAGCCAAAAACATTCAGTACTTC CSARDLRLAKNIQYF
- TRBJ2-3 - TRBV19 TGTGCCAGTAGTGAACTAGCCCATACGCAGTATTTT CASSELAHTQYF
TRBD1 TRBJ1-1 - TRBV19 TGTGCCAGTAGGGGCCGACAGGGCTTGAACACTGAAGCTTTCTTT CASRGRQGLNTEAFF
- TRBJ1-4 - TRBV4-2 TGTGCCAGCACTCGCGCGTTGGGTAATGAAAAACTGTTTTTT CASTRALGNEKLFF
- TRBJ1-4 - TRBV7-8 TGTGCCAGCAGCTTAGAGGGAAAACTGTTTTTT CASSLEGKLFF
- TRBJ2-2 few TRBV21-1 TGTGCCAGCAGCAAAGAAGTAGGGACAGGGGATAGCACCGGGGAGCTGTTTTTT CASSKEVGTGDSTGELFF
TRBD2 TRBJ2-5 - TRBV7-3 TGTGCCAGCAGCTTAGGAGGGACTAGCGTGGGGACCCAGTACTTC CASSLGGTSVGTQYF
- TRBJ1-2 - TRBV2 TGTGCCAGCAGGCAAACAGGGATGGGTGGCTACACCTTC CASRQTGMGGYTF
TRBD1 TRBJ1-2 few TRBV6-1 TGTGCCAGCAACGACAGGGATGGAGACTATGGCTACACCTTC CASNDRDGDYGYTF
- TRBJ2-3 - TRBV5-4 TGTGCCAGCAGCAATAGCGGAAAGGGGGGCGCAGATACGCAGTATTTT CASSNSGKGGADTQYF
- TRBJ2-7 - TRBV11-3 TGTGCCAGCAGCCGCGGGACCTACGAGCAGTACTTC CASSRGTYEQYF
- TRBJ1-1 - TRBV7-9 TGTGCCAGCAGCTTGGCGACTGAAGCTTTCTTT CASSLATEAFF
- TRBJ1-2 once TRBV7-2 TGTGCCAGCAGCTTCGCCGGGACTGATAACTATGGCTACACCTTC CASSFAGTDNYGYTF
TRBD1 TRBJ1-1 - TRBV19 TGTGCCAGTAGTCCATCGGGACAGGGGGGGAACACTGAAGCTTTCTTT CASSPSGQGGNTEAFF
- TRBJ1-1 few TRBV27 TGTGCCAGCAGGCAGCCTCTAGGACCTTTCTCTGAAGCTTTCTTT CASRQPLGPFSEAFF
TRBD1 TRBJ2-7 - TRBV7-9 TGTGCCAGCAGCATCGGACAGGGCTACGAGCAGTACTTC CASSIGQGYEQYF
- TRBJ2-7 - TRBV29-1 TGCAGCGTTGTGGGGGGACAGCTCTTCGAGCAGTACTTC CSVVGGQLFEQYF
- TRBJ1-1 - TRBV7-9 TGTGCCAGCAGTCCCGCGGGCTTTGAAGCTTTCTTT CASSPAGFEAFF